Sequencing of this T cell receptor beta chain was carried out in a study of cytomegalovirus exposure and HLA in healthy donors. The overall study: A preliminary data release comprised 70 million to 95 million unique TCRs obtained from HLA-typed donors. Among the 398 donors who were genotyped, approximately 76% fell in the genetic ancestry cluster that is associated with self-reported Caucasian donors.

To note about this clone: Its cognate antigen is unknown.

Findings of the study overall: A prior analysis recorded that most TCR beta V segments were productive about 87% or about 30% of the time.

This CDR3 region has 14 residues. Germline V CDR1 and CDR2: LNHNV, YYDKDF (reference sequence). The junction had 6 bases not matched to a gene; V was cut back by 1 base and J by 9 bases. PCR involved 60 Vbeta and 13 Jbeta primers. Profiling relied on immunoSEQ multiplex PCR, and the TCRdb table lists in-frame clones only, not all of them. In all, the sample yields 120,000 to 150,000 clones. Material: PBMCs. The clonotype comes from a woman under 30 in good health and CMV-seronegative. The gene calls are TRBV15 and TRBJ2-1; 7 bases map to TRBD2. The CDR3, as DNA: TGTGCCACCAGCAGAGGTGAGGGGAGGGGTGAGCAGTTCTTC. It specifies CATSRGEGRGEQFF.